This paragraph covers one T cell receptor beta chain sequence. Germline CDR1 is MNHNS and CDR2 is SASEGT. V trimming: 7 bases; J trimming: 3 bases; junction bases outside the gene matches: 5. This CDR3 region has 13 residues. This sample was taken from a study of shared clonotypes between healthy human individuals. Sequencing was performed with immunoSEQ multiplex PCR; in TCRdb, only in-frame clones are kept and a portion is missing. The sample carries fewer than 1.8 million clones, approximately 98.5% recorded once. The receptor comes from a man aged 25-40 years in good health. Sequencing was performed on naive CD4+ T cells sorted from blood. Subset here: CD45RA+ positively selected. V usage is TRBV6-1 and J usage is TRBJ2-7, with 8 nucleotides matching TRBD2. CDR3 nucleotide sequence: TGTGCCAGCATGGGCGGGGGGAGCTACGAGCAGTACTTC. Its translation: CASMGGGSYEQYF.